A single sample is the source of the 14 T cell receptor beta chains below, sequenced in a study of shared clonotypes between healthy human individuals (dated by TCRdb to the early 2020s). Libraries came from the immunoSEQ multiplex PCR assay. TCRdb mirrors the immuneACCESS table, restricted to in-frame sequences. Some clones are absent from its copies; in checked studies, under half trace to an unresolved V gene, and the reason for the others is unknown. The sample yields over 2 million clones; approximately 95% were counted once. The top ten clonotypes cover 1.1% of the sample. CD8 naive samples consisted of CD45RO-negative cells that were positively selected for CCR7, yielding a CD45RA+CCR7+ population without TemRA cells. The sequenced sample was naive CD8+ T cells sorted from blood. The cell subset or site label corresponds to: CD45RA+CCR7+. The receptors come from a man younger than 35 in good health.

The genes are TRBV2 and TRBJ2-5, with no clear D. Germline V gene sequence: CDR1 SNHLY, CDR2 FYNNEI. The CDR3 runs 15 residues. Trimming took 3 bases from V and 0 from J, leaving 11 bases between them. CDR3 DNA sequence: TGTGCCAGCAGTGAGGGCAGTTTAGACCAAGAGACCCAGTACTTC. This gives the protein CASSEGSLDQETQYF.

The chain carries TRBV4-1 and TRBJ2-5; 7 positions agree with TRBD2. CDR3 length equals 15 residues. Germline-derived CDR1 and CDR2 are MGHRA and YSYEKL. The V gene end was trimmed by 4 bases and the J gene end by 5 bases; junction bases not matched to a gene: 10. CDR3 DNA: TGCGCCAGCAGCCTCGGGGCGGGGGTTTGGGAGACCCAGTACTTC. Translating gives CASSLGAGVWETQYF.

Comments on this clone: Other DNA sequences in the sample encode the same CDR3. The J gene is TRBJ2-7, the V gene TRBV27, with TRBD1 identical over 7 bases. The CDR3 contains 13 residues. Per the germline V gene, CDR1 is MNHEY and CDR2 is SMNVEV (reference sequence). V lost 5 bases to trimming and J lost 2 bases; unmatched junction nucleotides: 3. This CDR3 is CASSTQGAYEQYF. CDR3 nucleotide sequence: TGTGCCAGCAGTACGCAGGGGGCCTACGAGCAGTACTTC.

This clone was observed once. The sample contains more than one DNA sequence encoding this CDR3. This rearrangement joins TRBV11-2 to TRBJ2-7; the D is unclear. Germline V CDR1 and CDR2: SGHAT, FQNNGV. Trimming left V 0 bases short and J 6 bases short, with 3 bases between. CDR3 length: 11 residues. The CDR3 sequence: CASSLDGEQYF. The CDR3 DNA is TGTGCCAGCAGCTTAGATGGCGAGCAGTACTTC.

The V gene is TRBV19, the J gene TRBJ2-3; D gene unclear. Trimming took off 11 bases at V and 1 base at J, with 13 bases between the two ends. Germline V lookup: CDR1 LNHDA, CDR2 SQIVND (reference sequence). This CDR3 contains 13 residues. CDR3 protein: CAASPSGTDTQYF. The CDR3 bases are TGTGCCGCATCCCCGAGTGGCACAGATACGCAGTATTTT.

The chain couples TRBV7-8 to TRBJ2-5; D gene uncertain. With 5 bases removed from V and 11 bases from J, the gap between germline ends came to 15 bases. The CDR3 covers 12 residues. Germline values: CDR1 SGHVS, CDR2 FQNEAQ. CDR3 protein: CASSTEAARQYF. The CDR3, as DNA: TGTGCCAGCAGCACCGAGGCCGCGCGGCAGTACTTC. Supplemented by reference TRBV7-8 and TRBJ2-5, the full variable domain reads GAGVSQSPRYKVAKRGQDVALRCDPISGHVSLFWYQQALGQGPEFLTYFQNEAQLDKSGLPSDRFFAERPEGSVSTLKIQRTQQEDSAVYLCASSTEAARQYFGPGTRLLVL.

The rearrangement links TRBV20-1 to TRBJ2-2; D remains unclear. Germline lookup yields CDR1 DFQATT and CDR2 SNEGSKA (reference sequence). The V gene lost 8 bases and the J gene lost 4 bases, with 8 bases spanning the gap. CDR3 length: 11 amino acids. CDR3 region: CSTLRTGELFF. CDR3 nucleotides: TGCAGTACCCTCCGCACCGGGGAGCTGTTTTTT.

This chain links TRBV7-6 with TRBJ2-1, with 7 bases that match TRBD2. Germline CDR1 reads SGHVS; CDR2 reads FNYEAQ. The J segment lost 2 bases and the V segment lost 0 bases, leaving 4 bases of the junction unmatched. The CDR3 covers 16 residues. The chain's CDR3 is CASSLALSGTYNEQFF. For the CDR3, the DNA is TGTGCCAGCAGCTTAGCGCTAAGCGGGACCTACAATGAGCAGTTCTTC.

The chain uses TRBV2 and TRBJ2-2; 9 positions match TRBD1. Trimming at V came to 4 bases and at J to 2 bases, leaving 2 bases not matched to a gene. This CDR3 contains 15 residues. Germline assignment: CDR1 SNHLY and CDR2 FYNNEI. CDR3 DNA sequence: TGTGCCAGCAGTGTGGGACAGGGAAACACCGGGGAGCTGTTTTTT. Its translation is CASSVGQGNTGELFF.

This clone appeared a single time. This rearrangement joins TRBV7-8 to TRBJ2-7; 13 nucleotides agree with TRBD2. CDR1 and CDR2 (germline): SGHVS, FQNEAQ. The trim removed 5 bases at V and 5 bases at J, leaving 6 bases unmatched. CDR3 size: 15 residues. This chain's CDR3 is CASSKLAGGQHEQYF. Written as DNA, the CDR3 is TGTGCCAGCAGCAAACTAGCGGGAGGGCAACACGAGCAGTACTTC. The full variable domain, completed using reference TRBV7-8 and TRBJ2-7, is GAGVSQSPRYKVAKRGQDVALRCDPISGHVSLFWYQQALGQGPEFLTYFQNEAQLDKSGLPSDRFFAERPEGSVSTLKIQRTQQEDSAVYLCASSKLAGGQHEQYFGPGTRLTVT.

The gene calls are TRBV5-4 and TRBJ2-7; D is possibly TRBD2 (6 bases). V was shortened by 8 bases and J by 6 bases, with 21 bases between the two germline ends. The V gene's germline CDR1 is SGHNT and CDR2 YYREEE (reference sequence). The CDR3 runs to 14 residues. CDR3 protein: CASSPLAGSVEQYF. In DNA, the CDR3 is TGTGCCAGTTCCCCTCTGGCGGGATCAGTCGAGCAGTACTTC.

The chain has TRBV9 and TRBJ2-2; 12 bases align to TRBD1. CDR3 length: 19 residues. Per the germline V gene, CDR1 is SGDLS and CDR2 is YYNGEE. The trim removed 3 bases at V and 1 base at J, leaving 10 bases unmatched. In DNA, the CDR3 is TGTGCCAGCAGCGCTCCGGGACAGGGGGCCCTTGGGAACACCGGGGAGCTGTTTTTT. Its protein product is CASSAPGQGALGNTGELFF.

This clone was seen once. The chain has TRBV7-8 and TRBJ2-7, with a weak D call TRBD1 (6 bases). The CDR3 is made up of 17 amino acids. V shed 5 bases and J shed 4 bases, with 24 bases lying between them. Germline lookup yields CDR1 SGHVS and CDR2 FQNEAQ. The CDR3 sequence: CASSAHSGTPQMYEQYF. As DNA, the CDR3 is TGTGCCAGCAGCGCTCACTCCGGGACACCACAGATGTACGAGCAGTACTTC.

The chain uses TRBV5-4 and TRBJ2-2; 13 positions match TRBD2. The CDR3 is 16 amino acids. V shed 6 bases and J 6 bases; nucleotides not matched to a gene: 8. Germline V gene sequence: CDR1 SGHNT, CDR2 YYREEE (reference sequence). The CDR3 spells CASTPGGLAGPGELFF. CDR3 in DNA: TGTGCCAGCACCCCGGGGGGACTAGCGGGACCCGGGGAGCTGTTTTTT.